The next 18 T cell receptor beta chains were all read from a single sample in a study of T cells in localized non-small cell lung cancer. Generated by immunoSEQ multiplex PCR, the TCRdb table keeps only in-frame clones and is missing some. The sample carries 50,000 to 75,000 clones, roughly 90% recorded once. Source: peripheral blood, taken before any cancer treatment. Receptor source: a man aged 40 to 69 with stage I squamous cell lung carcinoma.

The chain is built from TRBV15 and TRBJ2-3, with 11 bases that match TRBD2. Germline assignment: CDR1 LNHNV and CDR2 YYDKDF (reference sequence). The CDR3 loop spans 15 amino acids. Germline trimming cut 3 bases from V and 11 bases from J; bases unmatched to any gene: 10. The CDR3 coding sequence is TGTGCCACCAGCAGGGCCGGGCTAGCGGGAGGAAAGCAGTATTTT. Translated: CATSRAGLAGGKQYF.

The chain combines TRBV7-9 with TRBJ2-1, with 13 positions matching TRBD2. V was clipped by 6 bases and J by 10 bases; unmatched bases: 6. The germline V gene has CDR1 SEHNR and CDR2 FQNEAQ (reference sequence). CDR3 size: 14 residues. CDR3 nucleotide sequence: TGTGCCAGCAGTACTAGCGGGAGGGCGGGGGAGCAGTTCTTC. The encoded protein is CASSTSGRAGEQFF.

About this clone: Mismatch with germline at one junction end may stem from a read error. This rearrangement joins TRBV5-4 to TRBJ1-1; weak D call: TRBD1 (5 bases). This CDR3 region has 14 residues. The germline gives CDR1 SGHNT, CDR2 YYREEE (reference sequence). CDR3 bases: TGTGCCAGCAGCTTAAACCGGGACCCGACGCACCTTAAATTT. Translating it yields CASSLNRDPTHLKF.

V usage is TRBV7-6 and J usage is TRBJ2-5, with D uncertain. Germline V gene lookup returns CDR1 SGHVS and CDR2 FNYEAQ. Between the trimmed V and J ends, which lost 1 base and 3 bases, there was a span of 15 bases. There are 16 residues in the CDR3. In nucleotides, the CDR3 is TGTGCCAGCAGCTTAGGGAGTAGCATGAAGAAAGAGACCCAGTACTTC. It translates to CASSLGSSMKKETQYF. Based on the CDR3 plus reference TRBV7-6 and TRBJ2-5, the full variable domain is GAGVSQSPRYKVTKRGQDVALRCDPISGHVSLYWYRQALGQGPEFLTYFNYEAQQDKSGLPNDRFSAERPEGSISTLTIQRTEQRDSAMYRCASSLGSSMKKETQYFGPGTRLLVL.

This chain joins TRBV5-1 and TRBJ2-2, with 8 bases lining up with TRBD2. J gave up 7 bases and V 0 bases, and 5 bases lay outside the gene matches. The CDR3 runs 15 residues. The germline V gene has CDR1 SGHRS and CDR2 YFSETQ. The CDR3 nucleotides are TGCGCCAGCAGCTTGGGGACTAGCAAGGACGGGGAGCTGTTTTTT. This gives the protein CASSLGTSKDGELFF.

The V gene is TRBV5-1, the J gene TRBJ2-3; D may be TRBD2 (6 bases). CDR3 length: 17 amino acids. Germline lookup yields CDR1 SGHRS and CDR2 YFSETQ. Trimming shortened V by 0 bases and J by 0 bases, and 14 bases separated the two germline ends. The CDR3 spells CASSLALGGASTDTQYF. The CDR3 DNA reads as TGCGCCAGCAGCTTGGCCTTAGGCGGGGCTAGCACAGATACGCAGTATTTT.

CDR3 protein: CASVPTAGYNEQFF. CDR3 sequence (DNA): TGCGCCAGCGTACCGACAGCGGGTTACAATGAGCAGTTCTTC. The chain links TRBV5-1 to TRBJ2-1, with a weak D call TRBD2 (6 bases). The CDR3 length is 14 residues. Trimming left V 7 bases short and J 4 bases short, with 15 bases between. Germline V CDR1 and CDR2: SGHRS, YFSETQ.

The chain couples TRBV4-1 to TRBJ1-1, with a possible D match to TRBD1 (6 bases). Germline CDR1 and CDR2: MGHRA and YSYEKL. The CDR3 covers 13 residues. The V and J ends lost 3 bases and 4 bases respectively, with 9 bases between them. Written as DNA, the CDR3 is TGCGCCAGCAGCCAGGACAGTCCCACTGAAGCTTTCTTT. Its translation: CASSQDSPTEAFF.

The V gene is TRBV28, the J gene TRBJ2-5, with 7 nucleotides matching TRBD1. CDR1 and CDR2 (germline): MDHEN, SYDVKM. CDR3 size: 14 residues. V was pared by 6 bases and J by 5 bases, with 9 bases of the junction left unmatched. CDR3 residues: CASSRQGSDETQYF. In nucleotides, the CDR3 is TGTGCCAGCAGCCGACAGGGCTCCGATGAGACCCAGTACTTC.

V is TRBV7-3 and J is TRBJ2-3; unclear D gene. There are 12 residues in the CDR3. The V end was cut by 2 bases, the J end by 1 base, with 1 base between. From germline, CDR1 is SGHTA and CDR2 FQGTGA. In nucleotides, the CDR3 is TGTGCCAGCAGCTTAGGCACAGATACGCAGTATTTT. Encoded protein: CASSLGTDTQYF.

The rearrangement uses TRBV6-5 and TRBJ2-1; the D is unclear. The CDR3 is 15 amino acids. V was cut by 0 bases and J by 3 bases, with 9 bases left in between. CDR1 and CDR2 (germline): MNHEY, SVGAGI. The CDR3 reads CASSYSPTGYNEQFF. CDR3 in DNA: TGTGCCAGCAGTTACTCTCCGACTGGCTACAATGAGCAGTTCTTC.

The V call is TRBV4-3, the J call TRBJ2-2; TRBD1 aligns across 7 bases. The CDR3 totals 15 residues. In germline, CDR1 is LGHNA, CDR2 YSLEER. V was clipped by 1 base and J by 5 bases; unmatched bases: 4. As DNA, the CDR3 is TGCGCCAGCAGCCAAGGAGGGGGCGCGACCGGGGAGCTGTTTTTT. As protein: CASSQGGGATGELFF.

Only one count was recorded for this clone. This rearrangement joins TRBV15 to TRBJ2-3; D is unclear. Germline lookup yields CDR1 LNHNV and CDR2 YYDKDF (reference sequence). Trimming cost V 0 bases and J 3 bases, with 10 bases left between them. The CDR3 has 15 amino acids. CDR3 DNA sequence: TGTGCCACCAGCAGAGATACCCAGCGAACAGATACGCAGTATTTT. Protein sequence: CATSRDTQRTDTQYF.

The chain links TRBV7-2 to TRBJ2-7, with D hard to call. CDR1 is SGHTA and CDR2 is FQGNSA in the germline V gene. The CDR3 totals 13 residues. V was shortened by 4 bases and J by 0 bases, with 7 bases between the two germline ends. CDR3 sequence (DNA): TGTGCCAGCAGCTCTCTGAGCTCCTACGAGCAGTACTTC. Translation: CASSSLSSYEQYF.

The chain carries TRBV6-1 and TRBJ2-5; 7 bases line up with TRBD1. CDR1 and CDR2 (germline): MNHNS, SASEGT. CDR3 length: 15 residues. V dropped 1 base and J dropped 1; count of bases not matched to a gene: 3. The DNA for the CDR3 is TGTGCCAGCAGTGAAGGGGGGACAGTCCAAGAGACCCAGTACTTC. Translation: CASSEGGTVQETQYF.

CDR3 amino acids: CAWSLTLTGTEAFF. DNA for the CDR3: TGTGCCTGGAGCCTGACACTTACGGGCACTGAAGCTTTCTTT. V is TRBV30 and J is TRBJ1-1; D call uncertain. The CDR3 has 14 amino acids. V dropped 3 bases and J dropped 4 bases, with 15 bases sitting between them. In germline, CDR1 is GTSNPN, CDR2 SVGIG (reference sequence).

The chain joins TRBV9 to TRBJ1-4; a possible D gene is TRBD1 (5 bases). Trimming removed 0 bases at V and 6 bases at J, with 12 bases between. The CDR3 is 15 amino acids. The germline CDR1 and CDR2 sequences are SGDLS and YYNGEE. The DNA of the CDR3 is TGTGCCAGCAGCGTAGTGCCAGGGCCCGATGAAAAACTGTTTTTT. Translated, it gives CASSVVPGPDEKLFF.

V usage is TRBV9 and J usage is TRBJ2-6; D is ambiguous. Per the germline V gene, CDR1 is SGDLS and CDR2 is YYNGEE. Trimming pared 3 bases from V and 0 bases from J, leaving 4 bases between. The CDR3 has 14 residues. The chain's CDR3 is CASSAFSGANVLTF. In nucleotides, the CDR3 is TGTGCCAGCAGCGCCTTCTCTGGGGCCAACGTCCTGACTTTC. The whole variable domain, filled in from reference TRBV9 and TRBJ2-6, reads DSGVTQTPKHLITATGQRVTLRCSPRSGDLSVYWYQQSLDQGLQFLIQYYNGEERAKGNILERFSAQQFPDLHSELNLSSLELGDSALYFCASSAFSGANVLTFGAGSRLTVL.